The 5 T cell receptor beta chains below were found in one sample sequenced in a study of shared clonotypes between healthy human individuals. Naive-designated CD8 cells lacked CD45RO, were positively enriched for CCR7, and omitted terminally differentiated effector memory CD45RA+ cells. Libraries were prepared by immunoSEQ multiplex PCR; TCRdb keeps only in-frame clonotypes and omits some of them. The sample lists under 600,000 clones; 95% to 98% were seen once. Material for sequencing was naive CD8+ T cells sorted from blood. The source of these receptors is a man aged 30 to 39 in good health.

The CDR3 spells CAIRLAGGSYNEQFF. CDR3 sequence (DNA): TGTGCCATCAGACTAGCGGGAGGCAGTTACAATGAGCAGTTCTTC. The chain couples TRBV10-3 to TRBJ2-1, with 12 bases aligning to TRBD2. The germline CDR1 and CDR2 sequences are ENHRY and SYGVKD. This CDR3 is built from 15 residues. V shed 6 bases and J 4 bases; nucleotides not matched to a gene: 4.

The chain employs TRBV6-6 and TRBJ1-4; perhaps TRBD1 as D (5 bases). CDR1 and CDR2 from the germline V gene are MNHNY and SVGAGI (reference sequence). The CDR3 is made up of 15 amino acids. V was cut by 4 bases and J by 6 bases, with 15 bases left in between. Here the CDR3 DNA reads TGTGCCAGCAGTTCCCGGCGGGACGGGGATGAAAAACTGTTTTTT. It is translated as CASSSRRDGDEKLFF.

The genes are TRBV28 and TRBJ2-6; TRBD1 aligns across 9 bases. The CDR3 runs to 19 residues. Germline assignment: CDR1 MDHEN and CDR2 SYDVKM. J lost 0 bases, V lost 3 bases, and 9 bases had no gene match. The CDR3: CASSFYLRDRDSGANVLTF. The DNA of the CDR3 is TGTGCCAGCAGTTTCTACCTCCGGGACAGGGACTCTGGGGCCAACGTCCTGACTTTC.

In its sample, this clone was seen once. This chain joins TRBV7-8 and TRBJ2-1, with TRBD1 matching 7 bases. This CDR3 is built from 14 residues. Trimming at V came to 4 bases and at J to 4 bases, leaving 4 bases not matched to a gene. Germline V CDR1 and CDR2: SGHVS, FQNEAQ. In nucleotides, the CDR3 is TGTGCCAGCAGCTCCCGGGACAGTTACAATGAGCAGTTCTTC. As protein: CASSSRDSYNEQFF. The full variable domain, its missing parts supplied by reference TRBV7-8 and TRBJ2-1, is GAGVSQSPRYKVAKRGQDVALRCDPISGHVSLFWYQQALGQGPEFLTYFQNEAQLDKSGLPSDRFFAERPEGSVSTLKIQRTQQEDSAVYLCASSSRDSYNEQFFGPGTRLTVL.

The chain employs TRBV9 and TRBJ2-5; D not certain. Germline assignment: CDR1 SGDLS and CDR2 YYNGEE. Trimming removed 0 bases at V and 2 bases at J, with 8 bases between. The CDR3 loop spans 14 amino acids. The CDR3 DNA reads TGTGCCAGCAGCGTAGGGTCAGTTCAAGAGACCCAGTACTTC. This sequence encodes CASSVGSVQETQYF. Together with reference TRBV9 and TRBJ2-5, the CDR3 gives the full variable domain: DSGVTQTPKHLITATGQRVTLRCSPRSGDLSVYWYQQSLDQGLQFLIQYYNGEERAKGNILERFSAQQFPDLHSELNLSSLELGDSALYFCASSVGSVQETQYFGPGTRLLVL.